This T cell receptor (beta chain) came from a study of T cell responses to AZD1222 COVID-19 vaccine. Study context: Whether given at about 4 or about 12 weeks, second doses were pooled.

Germline V gene data show CDR1 as SGHRS and CDR2 as YFSETQ. The CDR3 is 15 amino acids. V gave up 2 bases and J gave up 1 base; unmatched junction bases: 5. Findings and limits, study-wide: Baseline serostatus was positive in only six AZD1222 recipients.

Only in-frame clones appear in the TCRdb table, and some are missing; sequencing was by immunoSEQ multiplex PCR. The table has some 90,000 clones, approximately 83% seen once; the top ten hold more than 7%. As regards this clone: Its antigen remains unknown.

The sequence was collected from an adult in good health. The sequences come from peripheral blood, collected on day 0 of AZD1222 vaccination. The V call is TRBV5-1, the J call TRBJ2-7, with 8 bases that match TRBD2. The CDR3 protein is CASSLTSGRSYEQYF. CDR3 coding DNA: TGCGCCAGCAGCTTAACAAGCGGGAGATCCTACGAGCAGTACTTC.